The 17 T cell receptor beta chains given below trace back to one sample, sequenced in a study of metastatic and nonmetastatic thyroid tumors. TCRdb re-clonotyped the PCR reads through MiXCR. The table shows 20,000 to 25,000 clones, with approximately 15% occurring only once. Prior to thyroid surgery, none of the patients had received any treatment. Sequences were obtained from tumor tissue. The receptors were sampled from a female donor with papillary thyroid cancer or a benign thyroid nodule (not recorded which). Some clones in this sample may be carry-over from other donors' samples.

This clone appeared many times. Other DNA sequences within the sample encode an identical CDR3. The genes are TRBV3-1 and TRBJ2-3, with D perhaps matching TRBD2 (5 bases). V lost 4 bases to trimming and J lost 3 bases, with 8 bases between them. There are 13 residues in the CDR3. Germline V lookup: CDR1 LGHDT, CDR2 YNNKEL (reference sequence). The CDR3 nucleotides read TGTGCCAGCAGCCGGGGAGAAACAGATACGCAGTATTTT. As protein: CASSRGETDTQYF.

This clone is deemed medium-sized. This rearrangement joins TRBV20-1 to TRBJ2-1; 7 bases align to TRBD2. V shed 3 bases, J shed 1 base, and the junction held 12 bases outside the gene matches. Germline V lookup: CDR1 DFQATT, CDR2 SNEGSKA (reference sequence). The CDR3 runs 17 residues. The CDR3 DNA sequence: TGCAGTGCTAGGGCCTCGGCTAGCGGACATTCCTACAATGAGCAGTTCTTC. Its translation is CSARASASGHSYNEQFF.

This clone was picked up many times. The rearrangement links TRBV11-3 to TRBJ1-6; D is possibly TRBD1 (5 bases). V shed 4 bases and J shed 4 bases, with 17 bases lying between them. Germline-derived CDR1 and CDR2 are SGHNT and YENEEA. CDR3 length: 17 amino acids. The CDR3 here is CASSSPRVPFYNSPLHF. CDR3 bases: TGTGCCAGCAGCTCCCCCAGGGTCCCGTTTTATAATTCACCCCTCCACTTT.

This clone has just a few counts. The gene calls are TRBV29-1 and TRBJ1-2, with 8 nucleotides matching TRBD1. The CDR3 has 16 residues. V shed 4 bases and J 2 bases; nucleotides not matched to a gene: 12. Germline CDR1 reads SQVTM; CDR2 reads ANQGSEA. The CDR3 region has the DNA TGCAGCGTTGTGCCCCTACGGACAGGGCGGAACTATGGCTACACCTTC. As protein: CSVVPLRTGRNYGYTF.

This clone was detected many times. V gene TRBV2 combines with J gene TRBJ1-5; maybe TRBD1 (5 bases). V lost 4 bases, J lost 0 bases, and 10 bases lay in between. Germline V gene lookup returns CDR1 SNHLY and CDR2 FYNNEI. The CDR3 runs to 15 residues. CDR3 in amino acids: CASSGQTYSNQPQHF. CDR3 sequence (DNA): TGTGCCAGCAGTGGACAGACTTATAGCAATCAGCCCCAGCATTTT.

This clone was counted at least ten times. This chain uses TRBV7-6 with TRBJ1-5, with a weak D call TRBD1 (6 bases). The ends were cut back, 1 base at V and 3 bases at J, with 16 bases in the middle. Germline CDR1 SGHVS, CDR2 FNYEAQ. The CDR3 is made up of 17 amino acids. The CDR3 nucleotides read TGTGCCAGCAGCTTAGGGGGACCGGGACAACTCAATCAGCCCCAGCATTTT. This encodes CASSLGGPGQLNQPQHF.

This clone was recorded many times. The chain couples TRBV2 to TRBJ2-2; D is ambiguous. Trimming shortened V by 4 bases and J by 7 bases, and 4 bases separated the two germline ends. The germline V gene has CDR1 SNHLY and CDR2 FYNNEI. This CDR3 contains 11 residues. This CDR3 reads CASSGYGELFF. CDR3 DNA: TGTGCCAGCAGTGGATACGGGGAGCTGTTTTTT.

The chain combines TRBV18 with TRBJ1-5; D remains ambiguous. This CDR3 has 14 amino acids. The V gene lost 3 bases and the J gene lost 4 bases, with 10 bases spanning the gap. Per the germline V gene, CDR1 is KGHSH and CDR2 is LQKENI. This CDR3 reads CASSPGFRNQPQHF. CDR3 DNA: TGTGCCAGCTCACCGGGGTTTAGAAATCAGCCCCAGCATTTT.

In this sample, this clone turned up many times. The rearrangement joins TRBV5-1 to TRBJ1-1, with 10 nucleotides matching TRBD1. Germline values: CDR1 SGHRS, CDR2 YFSETQ. J lost 6 bases, V lost 1 base, and 3 bases had no gene match. The CDR3 length is 14 residues. The CDR3 region has the DNA TGCGCCAGCAGCTTGAAGGGACAGGGGCCTGAAGCTTTCTTT. It codes for CASSLKGQGPEAFF.

This clone was seen many times. This rearrangement joins TRBV5-4 to TRBJ2-7; D is possibly TRBD1 or TRBD2 (5 bases each). Per germline, CDR1 SGHNT and CDR2 YYREEE (reference sequence). This CDR3 has 14 amino acids. V was shortened by 5 bases and J by 2 bases, with 14 bases between the two germline ends. The CDR3 nucleotides read TGTGCCAGCAGTTCCGGGACGCTTCCCTACGAGCAGTACTTC. Translation: CASSSGTLPYEQYF. Full variable domain (missing parts from reference TRBV5-4 and TRBJ2-7): ETGVTQSPTHLIKTRGQQVTLRCSSQSGHNTVSWYQQALGQGPQFIFQYYREEENGRGNFPPRFSGLQFPNYSSELNVNALELDDSALYLCASSSGTLPYEQYFGPGTRLTVT.

This clone was seen repeatedly, ten times or more. A read error may be the cause here, since a much bigger clone is one base away. Other DNA sequences of this sample code for an identical CDR3. This sequence joins TRBV9 and TRBJ2-3, with TRBD2 matching 11 bases. The CDR3 covers 18 residues. V lost 2 bases, J lost 6 bases, and 14 bases stayed unmatched. Germline V CDR1 and CDR2: SGDLS, YYNGEE. CDR3 bases: TGTGCCAGCAGCGTCTCGCCGAGTAGCGGGGGGGTTTCGGATACGCAGTATTTT. Its translation is CASSVSPSSGGVSDTQYF.

In its sample, this clone was seen many times. J is TRBJ2-5 and V is TRBV11-2, with a possible D match to TRBD2 (7 bases). The germline V and J ends were trimmed by 3 bases and 7 bases, with 18 bases remaining between them. The V gene's germline CDR1 is SGHAT and CDR2 FQNNGV. CDR3 length: 15 residues. The CDR3 is CASSLEGGRGVTQYF. The CDR3 coding sequence is TGTGCCAGCAGCTTGGAGGGGGGGAGGGGTGTGACCCAGTACTTC.

This clone showed up many times. V and J are TRBV14 and TRBJ1-4; TRBD1 might be the D (5 bases). Germline lookup yields CDR1 SGHDN and CDR2 FVKESK. The CDR3 covers 14 residues. V shed 5 bases and J shed 8 bases, with 15 bases lying between them. CDR3 sequence: CASSFRGISEKLFF. The CDR3 DNA is TGTGCCAGCAGCTTTCGGGGGATAAGCGAAAAACTGTTTTTT. The whole variable domain, filled in from reference TRBV14 and TRBJ1-4, reads EAGVTQFPSHSVIEKGQTVTLRCDPISGHDNLYWYRRVMGKEIKFLLHFVKESKQDESGMPNNRFLAERTGGTYSTLKVQPAELEDSGVYFCASSFRGISEKLFFGSGTQLSVL.

Notes on this clone: This may stem from a read error, because a much larger clone lies one nucleotide away. This same CDR3 is encoded by further DNA sequences in the sample. J is TRBJ2-2 and V is TRBV12-5; D is ambiguous. V was clipped by 1 base and J by 11 bases, with 8 bases between them. The germline gives CDR1 LGHNT, CDR2 FRNRAP. This CDR3 contains 12 residues. CDR3 loop: CASGLGIGELFF. In nucleotides, the CDR3 is TGTGCTAGTGGTTTGGGGATCGGTGAGCTGTTTTTT.

In this sample, this clone turned up many times. This chain links TRBV5-5 with TRBJ1-1, with a tentative D call TRBD1 (5 bases). The CDR3 has 17 amino acids. Germline loops: CDR1 SGHKS, CDR2 YYEKEE (reference sequence). Trimming removed 0 bases at V and 4 bases at J, with 19 bases between. CDR3 DNA: TGTGCCAGCAGCTTGGGACAGACCTCTTGGATTGGCACTGAAGCTTTCTTT. The encoded protein is CASSLGQTSWIGTEAFF. Variable domain in full (rest from reference TRBV5-5 and TRBJ1-1): DAGVTQSPTHLIKTRGQQVTLRCSPISGHKSVSWYQQVLGQGPQFIFQYYEKEERGRGNFPDRFSARQFPNYSSELNVNALLLGDSALYLCASSLGQTSWIGTEAFFGQGTRLTVV.

This clone has at least ten counts. V is TRBV18 and J is TRBJ2-2; D gene ambiguous. Trimming took off 6 bases at V and 2 bases at J, with 7 bases between the two ends. This CDR3 has 13 residues. The germline gives CDR1 KGHSH, CDR2 LQKENI. The DNA for the CDR3 is TGTGCCAGCTCCCCTGGAAACACCGGGGAGCTGTTTTTT. Its translation is CASSPGNTGELFF.

This clone was recorded many times. The genes are TRBV2 and TRBJ2-7; possible D gene TRBD2, 6 bases. The ends were cut back, 8 bases at V and 3 bases at J, with 14 bases in the middle. Germline V gene data show CDR1 as SNHLY and CDR2 as FYNNEI. The CDR3 length is 13 residues. The CDR3 here is CASGDFTSYEQYF. The CDR3 region has the DNA TGTGCCAGCGGGGACTTTACGAGCTACGAGCAGTACTTC.